Listed below are T cell receptor beta chains from one sample, sequenced in a study of OX40 agonist ivuxolimab in advanced cancers. Some clones are missing from TCRdb's copy, which holds only in-frame ones; the method was immunoSEQ multiplex PCR. The sample includes around 94,000 clones, under 95% of them seen just once. This specimen was CD4+ or CD8+ T cells sorted from blood, taken in a trial of the OX40 agonist ivuxolimab. These receptors were collected from an adult with an advanced solid tumor such as melanoma, head and neck, liver or kidney cancer. Both conserved end residues are part of each CDR3. A D gene is named only where the DNA matches it firmly. Clone size is shown for a subset of rows, as once, few, many or a class of expanded clone.

D,V,size,J,DNA,CDR3
-,TRBV5-5,few,TRBJ1-5,TGTGCCAGCAGCTCCTCCTACAGCAATCAGCCCCAGCATTTT,CASSSSYSNQPQHF
-,TRBV11-2,-,TRBJ1-2,TGTGCCAGCAGCCGAGTTCGGGGAAGGAATGACTATGGCTACACCTTC,CASSRVRGRNDYGYTF
TRBD2,TRBV4-1,-,TRBJ2-1,TGCGCCAGCAGCGGACTAGCGATCACAAGCTCCTACAATGAGCAGTTCTTC,CASSGLAITSSYNEQFF
-,TRBV28,once,TRBJ1-2,TGTGCCAGCAGTTTGAAAGAGAACTATGGCTACACCTTC,CASSLKENYGYTF
-,TRBV25-1,-,TRBJ2-7,TGTGCCAGCAGTGGCAGCTCCTACGAGCAGTACTTC,CASSGSSYEQYF
TRBD1,TRBV27,-,TRBJ1-6,TGTGCCAGCAGTTGGGGACAGGCTTCACCCCTCCACTTT,CASSWGQASPLHF
TRBD1,TRBV11-3,once,TRBJ2-1,TGTGCCAGCAGCTTCCCGGGACAGGGTAACGAGCAGTTCTTC,CASSFPGQGNEQFF
-,TRBV4-1,-,TRBJ2-3,TGCGCCAGCAGCGTGACAGCTAGCACAGATACGCAGTATTTT,CASSVTASTDTQYF
-,TRBV11-2,-,TRBJ2-3,TGTGCCAGCAGCTTGGAGGGACAGCTCACAGATACGCAGTATTTT,CASSLEGQLTDTQYF
-,TRBV7-4,-,TRBJ1-3,TGTGCCAGCAGCTTCCTTTCTAAGTCGAGGGGCCCTGGAAACACCATATATTTT,CASSFLSKSRGPGNTIYF
-,TRBV29-1,-,TRBJ2-7,TGCAGCGTTGGGCAGGGAAACTCCTACGAGCAGTACTTC,CSVGQGNSYEQYF
-,TRBV19,-,TRBJ2-7,TGTGCCAGTAGTATGGTCAGGGGGGACTACGAGCAGTACTTC,CASSMVRGDYEQYF
TRBD1,TRBV9,-,TRBJ1-1,TGTGCCACCAGGGGACAGGGGAGCACTGAAGCTTTCTTT,CATRGQGSTEAFF
-,TRBV11-3,-,TRBJ2-7,TGTGCCAGCAGCTTTGGGTCCTACGAGCAGTACTTC,CASSFGSYEQYF
-,TRBV5-4,-,TRBJ2-1,TGTGCCAGCAGCTTGGACAGATACAATGAGCAGTTCTTC,CASSLDRYNEQFF
-,TRBV2,-,TRBJ2-7,TGTGCCAGCCGGGACCGAGCCTACGAGCAGTACTTC,CASRDRAYEQYF
-,TRBV4-3,-,TRBJ1-1,TGCGCCAGCAGCCACTACTCTGAAGCTTTCTTT,CASSHYSEAFF
TRBD1,TRBV11-2,-,TRBJ2-7,TGTGCCAGCAGCTCTGCAGCCGGGACAGGGACCTACGGGCAGTACTTC,CASSSAAGTGTYGQYF
-,TRBV9,once,TRBJ2-5,TGTGCCAGCAGCGTAGCCGGGACGGCAGAGACCCAGTACTTC,CASSVAGTAETQYF
-,TRBV19,-,TRBJ2-1,TGTGCCAGTAGTATAAGTCGGGCTAGCAGCGTCTGGGAGCAGTTCTTC,CASSISRASSVWEQFF
TRBD2,TRBV4-1,-,TRBJ2-2,TGCGCCAGCAGTTTAGCGGGAGGGAACACCGGGGAGCTGTTTTTT,CASSLAGGNTGELFF
-,TRBV20-1,few,TRBJ1-1,TGCAGTGCTCCTTACCGAGAAGCTTTCTTT,CSAPYREAFF
-,TRBV27,-,TRBJ2-7,-,CASSSSDYEQYF
TRBD2,TRBV4-1,-,TRBJ2-7,TGCGCCAGCAGCCAGGTAGCGGGGAACGTTCACGGGCAGTACTTC,CASSQVAGNVHGQYF
-,TRBV7-9,-,TRBJ2-1,TGTGCCAGCAGCTCTTCGTGGAATGAGCAGTTCTTC,CASSSSWNEQFF
-,TRBV19,-,TRBJ1-2,TGTGCCAGTAGTATTTGGGGTGACTATGGCTACACCTTC,CASSIWGDYGYTF
-,TRBV6-5,-,TRBJ1-2,TGTGCCAGCAGTTCCTCCGCGGGGAGAGTTGGCTACACCTTC,CASSSSAGRVGYTF
-,TRBV11-2,-,TRBJ2-5,TGTGCCAGCAGCTTAGAGTGGGCGCGACAAGAGACCCAGTACTTC,CASSLEWARQETQYF
-,TRBV9,-,TRBJ1-5,TGTGCCAGCAGGGAGGACGGCTTTAATCAGCCCCAGCATTTT,CASREDGFNQPQHF
-,TRBV7-2,-,TRBJ2-2,TGTGCCAGCAGAGAGCTGGACAGATACACCGGGGAGCTGTTTTTT,CASRELDRYTGELFF
-,TRBV6-1,-,TRBJ1-5,TGTGCCAGCATGAGGGGTGGGCAGCCCCAGCATTTT,CASMRGGQPQHF
TRBD1,TRBV5-1,-,TRBJ1-1,TGCGCCAGCAGCTGGACAGGGGACACTGAAGCTTTCTTT,CASSWTGDTEAFF
-,TRBV14,once,TRBJ2-5,TGTGCCAGCAGCCAAATGGGACTCCAAGAGACCCAGTACTTC,CASSQMGLQETQYF
-,TRBV27,-,TRBJ1-2,TGTGCCAGCAGTTTTGGGGGTGGCTATGGCTACACCTTC,CASSFGGGYGYTF
-,TRBV5-1,-,TRBJ2-5,TGCGCCAGCAGCCTCTCGGTAGGGCTCCAAGAGACCCAGTACTTC,CASSLSVGLQETQYF
-,TRBV5-4,once,TRBJ2-1,TGTGCCAGCAGGTTCGGCAATGAGCAGTTCTTC,CASRFGNEQFF
-,TRBV27,few,TRBJ2-6,TGTGCCAGCAGCCCCCTACAGACCTCTGGGGCCAACGTCCTGACTTTC,CASSPLQTSGANVLTF
-,TRBV4-1,-,TRBJ1-1,TGCGCCAGCAGGAGGAACACTGAAGCTTTCTTT,CASRRNTEAFF
-,TRBV5-8,-,TRBJ2-1,TGTGCCAGCAGCGGGGGGTACGGGAGCAATGAGCAGTTCTTC,CASSGGYGSNEQFF
TRBD2,TRBV29-1,-,TRBJ2-3,TGCAGCGTTGAGGAACTAGCGGGGGAAGCGCAGTATTTT,CSVEELAGEAQYF
-,TRBV9,-,TRBJ2-5,TGTGCCAGCAGCGTACGCGCGGGACCTCGGGAGACCCAGTACTTC,CASSVRAGPRETQYF
-,TRBV7-9,-,TRBJ2-7,TGTGCCAGCAGCTTATTGGCGGACGAGCAGTACTTC,CASSLLADEQYF
-,TRBV6-1,-,TRBJ2-2,TGTGCCAGCAAACAGGGGGAGCTGTTTTTT,CASKQGELFF
TRBD1,TRBV4-2,-,TRBJ1-3,TGTGCCAGCAGCCAAGAGGGATCGGGACAGGGGTACACCATATATTTT,CASSQEGSGQGYTIYF
TRBD1,TRBV6-5,-,TRBJ1-4,TGTGCCAGCAGTTACTCGGACAGGCGAAATGAAAAACTGTTTTTT,CASSYSDRRNEKLFF
-,TRBV7-6,-,TRBJ2-5,TGTGCCAGCGGCCAGAGGGTGGAGACCCAGTACTTC,CASGQRVETQYF
-,TRBV11-2,-,TRBJ1-2,TGTGCCAGCAGCTTAGATCTTACAGGCGCGTATGGCTACACCTTC,CASSLDLTGAYGYTF